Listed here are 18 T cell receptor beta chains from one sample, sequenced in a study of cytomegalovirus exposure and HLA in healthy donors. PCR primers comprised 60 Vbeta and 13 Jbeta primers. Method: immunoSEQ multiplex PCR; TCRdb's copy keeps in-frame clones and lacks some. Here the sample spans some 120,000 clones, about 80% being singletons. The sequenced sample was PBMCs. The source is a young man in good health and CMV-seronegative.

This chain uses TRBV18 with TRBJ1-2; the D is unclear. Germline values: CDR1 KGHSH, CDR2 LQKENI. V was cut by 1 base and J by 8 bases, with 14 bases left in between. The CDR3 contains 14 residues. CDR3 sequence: CASSPLSGAEGYTF. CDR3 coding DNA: TGTGCCAGCTCACCACTATCGGGAGCGGAGGGCTACACCTTC.

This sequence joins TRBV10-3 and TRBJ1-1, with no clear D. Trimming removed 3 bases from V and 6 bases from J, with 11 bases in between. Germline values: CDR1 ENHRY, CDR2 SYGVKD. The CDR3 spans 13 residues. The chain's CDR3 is CAISDDLGAEAFF. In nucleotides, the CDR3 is TGTGCCATCAGTGATGACTTGGGAGCTGAAGCTTTCTTT.

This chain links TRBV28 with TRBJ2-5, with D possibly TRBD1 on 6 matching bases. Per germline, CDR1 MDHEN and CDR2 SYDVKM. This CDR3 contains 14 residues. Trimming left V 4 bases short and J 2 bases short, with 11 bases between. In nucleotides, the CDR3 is TGTGCCAGCAGTTGGACAGTTCAACAAGAGACCCAGTACTTC. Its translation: CASSWTVQQETQYF. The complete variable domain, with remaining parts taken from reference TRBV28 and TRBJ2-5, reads DVKVTQSSRYLVKRTGEKVFLECVQDMDHENMFWYRQDPGLGLRLIYFSYDVKMKEKGDIPEGYSVSREKKERFSLILESASTNQTSMYLCASSWTVQQETQYFGPGTRLLVL.

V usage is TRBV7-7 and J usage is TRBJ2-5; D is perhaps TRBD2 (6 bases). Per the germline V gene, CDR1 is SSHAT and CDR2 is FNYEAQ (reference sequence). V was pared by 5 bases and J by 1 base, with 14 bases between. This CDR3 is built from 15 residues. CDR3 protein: CASSQTSGVQETQYF. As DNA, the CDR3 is TGTGCCAGCAGCCAAACGTCGGGGGTCCAAGAGACCCAGTACTTC. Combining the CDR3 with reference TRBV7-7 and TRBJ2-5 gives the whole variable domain GAGVSQSPRYKVTKRGQDVTLRCDPISSHATLYWYQQALGQGPEFLTYFNYEAQPDKSGLPSDRFSAERPEGSISTLTIQRTEQRDSAMYRCASSQTSGVQETQYFGPGTRLLVL.

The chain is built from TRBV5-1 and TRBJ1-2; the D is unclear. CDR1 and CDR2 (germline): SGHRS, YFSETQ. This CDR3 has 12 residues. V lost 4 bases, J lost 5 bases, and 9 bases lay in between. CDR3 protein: CASSPDTYGYTF. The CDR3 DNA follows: TGCGCCAGCAGCCCTGACACGTATGGCTACACCTTC.

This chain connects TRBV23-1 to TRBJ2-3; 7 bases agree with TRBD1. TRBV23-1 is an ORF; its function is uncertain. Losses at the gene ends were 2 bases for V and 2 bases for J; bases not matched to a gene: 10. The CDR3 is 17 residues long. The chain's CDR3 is CASSQTRDRDTTDTQYF. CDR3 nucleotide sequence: TGCGCCAGCAGTCAAACCCGGGACAGAGATACCACAGATACGCAGTATTTT.

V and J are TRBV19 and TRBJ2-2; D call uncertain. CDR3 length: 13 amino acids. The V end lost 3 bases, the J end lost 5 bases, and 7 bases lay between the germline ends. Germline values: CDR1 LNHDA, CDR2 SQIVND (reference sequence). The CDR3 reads CASSILETGELFF. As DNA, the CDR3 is TGTGCCAGTAGTATTCTTGAGACCGGGGAGCTGTTTTTT.

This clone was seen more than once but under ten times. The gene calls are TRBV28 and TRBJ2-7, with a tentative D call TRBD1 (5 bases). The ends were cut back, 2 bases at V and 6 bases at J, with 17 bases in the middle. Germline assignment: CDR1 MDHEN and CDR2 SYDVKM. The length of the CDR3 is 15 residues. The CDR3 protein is CASSLPHRGRSEQYF. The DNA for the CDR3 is TGTGCCAGCAGTTTACCCCATAGGGGCCGGAGCGAGCAGTACTTC.

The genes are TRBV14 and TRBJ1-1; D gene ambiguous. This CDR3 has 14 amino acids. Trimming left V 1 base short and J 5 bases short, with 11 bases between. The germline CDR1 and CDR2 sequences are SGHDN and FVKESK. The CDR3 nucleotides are TGTGCCAGCAGCCAAGTGGCGGGTCGGACTGAAGCTTTCTTT. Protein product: CASSQVAGRTEAFF.

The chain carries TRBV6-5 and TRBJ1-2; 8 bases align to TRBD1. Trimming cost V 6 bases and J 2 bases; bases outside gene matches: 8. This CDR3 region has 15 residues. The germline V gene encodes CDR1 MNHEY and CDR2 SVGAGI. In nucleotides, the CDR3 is TGTGCCAGCAGGGACTCCGGGACAGGCAACTATGGCTACACCTTC. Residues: CASRDSGTGNYGYTF.

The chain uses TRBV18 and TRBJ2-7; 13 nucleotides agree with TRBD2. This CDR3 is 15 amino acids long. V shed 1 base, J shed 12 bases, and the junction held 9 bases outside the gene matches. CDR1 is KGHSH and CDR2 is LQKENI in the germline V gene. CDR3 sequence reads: CASSPLAGTSGMGYF. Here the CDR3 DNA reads TGTGCCAGCTCACCACTGGCAGGGACTAGCGGGATGGGGTACTTC.

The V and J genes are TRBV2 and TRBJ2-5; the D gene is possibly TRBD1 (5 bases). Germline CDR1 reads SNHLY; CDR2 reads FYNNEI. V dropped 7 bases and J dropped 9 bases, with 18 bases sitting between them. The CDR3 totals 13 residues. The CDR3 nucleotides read TGTGCCAGCACTCCTTTAGGGGTCGACTCCCAGTACTTC. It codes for CASTPLGVDSQYF.

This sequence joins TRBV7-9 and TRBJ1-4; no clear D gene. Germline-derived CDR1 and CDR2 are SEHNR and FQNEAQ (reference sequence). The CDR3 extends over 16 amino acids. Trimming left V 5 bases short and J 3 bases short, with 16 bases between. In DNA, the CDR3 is TGTGCCAGCAGCCTTGAAGGAGGTACTCCTAATGAAAAACTGTTTTTT. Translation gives CASSLEGGTPNEKLFF.

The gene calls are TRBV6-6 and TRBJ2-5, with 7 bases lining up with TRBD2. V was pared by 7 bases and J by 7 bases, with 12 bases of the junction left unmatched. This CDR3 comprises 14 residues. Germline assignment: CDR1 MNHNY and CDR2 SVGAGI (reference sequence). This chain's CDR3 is CASTNKRGGGTQYF. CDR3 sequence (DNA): TGTGCCAGCACCAATAAGCGGGGCGGGGGGACCCAGTACTTC.

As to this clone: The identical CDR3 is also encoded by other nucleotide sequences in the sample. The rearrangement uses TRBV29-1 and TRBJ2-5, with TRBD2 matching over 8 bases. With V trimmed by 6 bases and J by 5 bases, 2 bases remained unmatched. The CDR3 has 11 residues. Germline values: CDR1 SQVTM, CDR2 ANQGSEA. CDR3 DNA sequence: TGCAGCGTCGGGAGGGGTGAGACCCAGTACTTC. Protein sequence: CSVGRGETQYF.

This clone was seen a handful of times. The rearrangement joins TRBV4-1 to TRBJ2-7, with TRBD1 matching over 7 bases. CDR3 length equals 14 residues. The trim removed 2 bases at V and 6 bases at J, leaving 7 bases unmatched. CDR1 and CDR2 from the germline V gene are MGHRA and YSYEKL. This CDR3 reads CASSQRDSLGEQYF. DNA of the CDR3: TGCGCCAGCAGCCAAAGGGACAGTCTTGGCGAGCAGTACTTC.

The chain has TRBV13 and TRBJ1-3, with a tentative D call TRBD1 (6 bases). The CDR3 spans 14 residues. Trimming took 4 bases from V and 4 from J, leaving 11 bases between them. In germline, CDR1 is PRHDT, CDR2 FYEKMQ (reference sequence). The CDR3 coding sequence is TGTGCCAGCAGCTCTTGGGACACGGGAAACACCATATATTTT. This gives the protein CASSSWDTGNTIYF.

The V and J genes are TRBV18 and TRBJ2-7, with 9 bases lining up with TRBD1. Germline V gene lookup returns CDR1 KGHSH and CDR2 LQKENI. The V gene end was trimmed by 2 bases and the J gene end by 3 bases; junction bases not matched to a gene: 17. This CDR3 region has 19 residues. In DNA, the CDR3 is TGTGCCAGCTCACCAACAGTAACAGGGGGCACTAGGTCCAACTACGAGCAGTACTTC. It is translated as CASSPTVTGGTRSNYEQYF. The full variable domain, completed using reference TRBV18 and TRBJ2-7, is NAGVMQNPRHLVRRRGQEARLRCSPMKGHSHVYWYRQLPEEGLKFMVYLQKENIIDESGMPKERFSAEFPKEGPSILRIQQVVRGDSAAYFCASSPTVTGGTRSNYEQYFGPGTRLTVT.